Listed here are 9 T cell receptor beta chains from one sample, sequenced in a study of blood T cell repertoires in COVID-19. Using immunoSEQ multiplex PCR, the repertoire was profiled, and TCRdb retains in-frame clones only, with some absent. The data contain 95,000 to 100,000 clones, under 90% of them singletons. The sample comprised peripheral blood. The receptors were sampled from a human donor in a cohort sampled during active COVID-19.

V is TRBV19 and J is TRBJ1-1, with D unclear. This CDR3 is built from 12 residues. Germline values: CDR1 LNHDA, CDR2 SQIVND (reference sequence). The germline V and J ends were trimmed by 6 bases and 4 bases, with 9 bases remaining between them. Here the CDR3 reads CASRPKSTEAFF. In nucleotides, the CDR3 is TGTGCCAGTAGGCCCAAGAGCACTGAAGCTTTCTTT.

CDR3 in DNA: TGTGCCAGCAGTGCTTGGGGACAGGAGACAGGAAACACCATATATTTT. It specifies CASSAWGQETGNTIYF. The chain links TRBV7-9 to TRBJ1-3, with 8 nucleotides matching TRBD1. CDR3 size: 16 residues. The V segment lost 6 bases and the J segment 4 bases; nucleotides outside the gene matches: 11. Per germline, CDR1 SEHNR and CDR2 FQNEAQ (reference sequence).

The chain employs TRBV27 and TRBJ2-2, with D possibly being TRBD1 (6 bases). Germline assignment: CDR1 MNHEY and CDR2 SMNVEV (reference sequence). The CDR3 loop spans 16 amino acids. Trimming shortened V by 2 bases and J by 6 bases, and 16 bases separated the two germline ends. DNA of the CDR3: TGTGCCAGCAGTTTAAAGGCTAGCTGGGGGCCCGGGGAGCTGTTTTTT. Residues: CASSLKASWGPGELFF.

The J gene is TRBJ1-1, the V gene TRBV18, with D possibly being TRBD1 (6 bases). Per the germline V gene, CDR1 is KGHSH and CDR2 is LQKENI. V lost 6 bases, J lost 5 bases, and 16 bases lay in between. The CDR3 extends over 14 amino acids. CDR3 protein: CASSPTGGGTEAFF. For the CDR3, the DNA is TGTGCCAGCTCTCCGACAGGCGGAGGTACTGAAGCTTTCTTT.

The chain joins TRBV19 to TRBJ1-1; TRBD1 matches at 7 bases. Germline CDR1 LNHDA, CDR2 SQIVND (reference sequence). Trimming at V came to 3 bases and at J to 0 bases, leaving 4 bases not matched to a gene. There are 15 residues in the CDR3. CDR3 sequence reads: CASSIQGDMNTEAFF. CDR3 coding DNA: TGTGCCAGTAGTATCCAGGGGGATATGAACACTGAAGCTTTCTTT.

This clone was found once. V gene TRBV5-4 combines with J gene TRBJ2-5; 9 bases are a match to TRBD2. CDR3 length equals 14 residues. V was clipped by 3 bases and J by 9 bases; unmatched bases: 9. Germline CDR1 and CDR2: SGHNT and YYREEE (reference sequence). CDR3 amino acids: CASSSSGASRAQYF. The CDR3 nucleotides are TGTGCCAGCAGCTCTAGCGGGGCCTCGCGGGCCCAGTACTTC.

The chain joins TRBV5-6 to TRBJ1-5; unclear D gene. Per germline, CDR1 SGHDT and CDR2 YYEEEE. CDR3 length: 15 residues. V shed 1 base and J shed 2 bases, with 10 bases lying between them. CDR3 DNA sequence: TGTGCCAGCAGCTTGTACCCAGGCGGCAATCAGCCCCAGCATTTT. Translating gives CASSLYPGGNQPQHF.

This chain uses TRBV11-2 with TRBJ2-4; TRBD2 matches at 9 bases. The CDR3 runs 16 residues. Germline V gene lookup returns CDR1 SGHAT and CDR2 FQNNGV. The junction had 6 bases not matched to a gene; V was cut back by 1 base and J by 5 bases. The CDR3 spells CASSLGPAGGQNIQYF. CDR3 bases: TGTGCCAGCAGCTTAGGGCCAGCGGGAGGCCAAAACATTCAGTACTTC.

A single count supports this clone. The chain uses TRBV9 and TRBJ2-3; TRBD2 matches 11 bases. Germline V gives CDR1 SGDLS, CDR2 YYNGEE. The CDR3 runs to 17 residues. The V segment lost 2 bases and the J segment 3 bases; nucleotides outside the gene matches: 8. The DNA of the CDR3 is TGTGCCAGCAGCGTTGTAGCGGGGGGGCCGCCGACAGATACGCAGTATTTT. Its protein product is CASSVVAGGPPTDTQYF.